One sample yielded the 15 T cell receptor beta chains listed below, sequenced in a study of T cell responses to AZD1222 COVID-19 vaccine. Assay used: immunoSEQ multiplex PCR; TCRdb lists only in-frame clones, some missing. The sample lists 100,000 or so clones, more than 70% occurring once. This material consisted of peripheral blood, taken on day 0 of AZD1222 vaccination. These receptors all come from an adult in good health.

The rearrangement uses TRBV28 and TRBJ2-7; 11 bases are a match to TRBD1. The germline V gene has CDR1 MDHEN and CDR2 SYDVKM. The CDR3 spans 14 residues. With 9 bases clipped from V and 4 bases from J, the junction kept 8 bases outside the gene matches. CDR3 coding DNA: TGTGCCAGTACCCCGGGACAGGGGGATTACGAGCAGTACTTC. Protein product: CASTPGQGDYEQYF.

V and J are TRBV9 and TRBJ1-4; no reliable D call. Trimming removed 0 bases from V and 0 bases from J, with 6 bases in between. CDR1 SGDLS and CDR2 YYNGEE come from the germline V gene. CDR3 length equals 15 residues. CDR3 loop: CASSVDPATNEKLFF. Written as DNA, the CDR3 is TGTGCCAGCAGCGTAGACCCTGCAACTAATGAAAAACTGTTTTTT. The variable domain in full, with the rest retrieved from reference TRBV9 and TRBJ1-4, is DSGVTQTPKHLITATGQRVTLRCSPRSGDLSVYWYQQSLDQGLQFLIQYYNGEERAKGNILERFSAQQFPDLHSELNLSSLELGDSALYFCASSVDPATNEKLFFGSGTQLSVL.

This chain connects TRBV19 to TRBJ1-2; TRBD1 matches 9 bases. The germline CDR1 and CDR2 sequences are LNHDA and SQIVND (reference sequence). The CDR3 spans 14 residues. The ends lost 6 bases at V and 9 bases at J; junction bases unmatched: 11. CDR3 sequence reads: CASSTTYRGRSYTF. The CDR3 nucleotides read TGTGCCAGTAGCACTACCTACAGGGGGCGAAGCTACACCTTC.

A few counts support this clone. The sample contains more than one DNA sequence encoding this CDR3. This chain joins TRBV19 and TRBJ2-7; tentatively, D is TRBD2 (6 bases). Deletions cut 3 bases from V and 6 bases from J, with 12 bases between. Per the germline V gene, CDR1 is LNHDA and CDR2 is SQIVND (reference sequence). The CDR3 length is 13 residues. The CDR3 here is CASSIGRGSEQYF. CDR3 nucleotides: TGTGCCAGTAGTATCGGGCGGGGCTCCGAGCAGTACTTC.

This rearrangement joins TRBV20-1 to TRBJ2-7, with D tentatively TRBD1 (6 bases). This CDR3 is 14 amino acids long. V lost 3 bases to trimming and J lost 1 base, with 13 bases between them. Germline V gene data show CDR1 as DFQATT and CDR2 as SNEGSKA (reference sequence). The CDR3 DNA reads as TGCAGTGCTAGTCCAGGGGATGGTTCCTACGAGCAGTACTTC. Encoded protein: CSASPGDGSYEQYF.

The CDR3 here is CASSQTGVRVNYGYTF. CDR3 DNA sequence: TGTGCCAGCAGCCAGACAGGGGTTAGGGTTAACTATGGCTACACCTTC. The chain links TRBV3-1 (or the pseudogene TRBV3-2) to TRBJ1-2; 8 bases align to TRBD1. Per germline, CDR1 LGHDT and CDR2 YNNKEL (reference sequence). The CDR3 has 16 residues. After removal of 3 bases from V and 1 base from J, the junction contained 7 bases not matched to a gene.

The chain links TRBV7-6 to TRBJ2-5; D possibly corresponds to TRBD1 (6 bases). The CDR3 is 14 residues long. Per germline, CDR1 SGHVS and CDR2 FNYEAQ. V was pared by 3 bases and J by 4 bases, with 12 bases between. The CDR3 region has the DNA TGTGCCAGCAGCTTGGGAACAGGGCGAGAGACCCAGTACTTC. This translates into CASSLGTGRETQYF.

The rearrangement uses TRBV7-9 and TRBJ1-6; 9 nucleotides agree with TRBD1. The CDR3 runs 15 residues. In germline, CDR1 is SEHNR, CDR2 FQNEAQ (reference sequence). V dropped 1 base and J dropped 6; count of bases not matched to a gene: 1. This CDR3 reads CASSLVGQGNSPLHF. CDR3 in DNA: TGTGCCAGCAGCTTAGTGGGACAGGGTAATTCACCCCTCCACTTT.

V and J are TRBV15 and TRBJ2-3, with D possibly TRBD2 on 5 matching bases. Germline CDR1 is LNHNV and CDR2 is YYDKDF (reference sequence). V lost 4 bases and J lost 4, with 9 bases in between. The CDR3 extends over 13 amino acids. As DNA, the CDR3 is TGTGCCACCAGCAAGGACTTTGCAGATACGCAGTATTTT. Protein: CATSKDFADTQYF.

This chain uses TRBV3-1 (or the pseudogene TRBV3-2) with TRBJ1-3, with 7 bases that match TRBD1. V was pared by 2 bases and J by 3 bases, with 10 bases of the junction left unmatched. CDR3 size: 17 residues. Germline lookup yields CDR1 LGHDT and CDR2 YNNKEL (reference sequence). The CDR3 spells CASSQPQTGLGGNTIYF. In nucleotides, the CDR3 is TGTGCCAGCAGCCAACCCCAGACAGGGCTTGGTGGAAACACCATATATTTT.

This chain uses TRBV9 with TRBJ2-1; 9 bases fit TRBD2. Trimming cost V 6 bases and J 9 bases; bases outside gene matches: 10. The CDR3 loop spans 14 amino acids. Germline CDR1 is SGDLS and CDR2 is YYNGEE. The CDR3 here is CASNAREGFGEQFF. The DNA of the CDR3 is TGTGCCAGCAATGCGCGGGAGGGTTTTGGTGAGCAGTTCTTC. The full variable domain, completed using reference TRBV9 and TRBJ2-1, is DSGVTQTPKHLITATGQRVTLRCSPRSGDLSVYWYQQSLDQGLQFLIQYYNGEERAKGNILERFSAQQFPDLHSELNLSSLELGDSALYFCASNAREGFGEQFFGPGTRLTVL.

The gene calls are TRBV25-1 and TRBJ1-2; D is unclear. The CDR3 sequence is 14 residues long. Germline V gene sequence: CDR1 MGHDK, CDR2 SYGVNS. V was shortened by 1 base and J by 1 base, with 7 bases between the two germline ends. The CDR3 bases are TGTGCCAGCAGTGAATCATACAGTAACTATGGCTACACCTTC. Translation gives CASSESYSNYGYTF.

The CDR3: CASSFDRGDQETQYF. The CDR3 nucleotides read TGTGCCAGCAGCTTTGACAGGGGAGATCAAGAGACCCAGTACTTC. The chain joins TRBV7-2 to TRBJ2-5, with 8 bases matching TRBD1. This CDR3 is 15 amino acids long. Germline loops: CDR1 SGHTA, CDR2 FQGNSA. The junction had 5 bases not matched to a gene; V was cut back by 3 bases and J by 2 bases.

The chain couples TRBV7-2 to TRBJ2-5; 7 bases are shared with TRBD1. Trimming removed 5 bases from V and 3 bases from J; junction bases left unmatched: 9. The CDR3 spans 15 residues. In germline, CDR1 is SGHTA, CDR2 FQGNSA. CDR3 sequence reads: CASSPAGTAKETQYF. The CDR3, as DNA: TGTGCCAGCAGCCCCGCCGGGACAGCCAAAGAGACCCAGTACTTC.

The chain uses TRBV20-1 and TRBJ2-3; D is possibly TRBD2 (5 bases). This CDR3 has 11 amino acids. Germline CDR1 is DFQATT and CDR2 is SNEGSKA (reference sequence). Between the trimmed V and J ends, which lost 6 bases and 5 bases, there was a span of 9 bases. The CDR3 region is CSAPGGDTQYF. The CDR3 DNA reads TGCAGTGCCCCCGGAGGAGATACGCAGTATTTT.